The clone carrying this TCR beta chain has more than one count but fewer than ten. The antigen is undetermined. V was pared by 5 bases and J by 10 bases, with 20 bases between. Germline lookup yields CDR1 MNHEY and CDR2 SVGAGI. The CDR3 has 14 amino acids. The sample originates from a study of cytomegalovirus exposure and HLA in healthy donors. General observations from the study: The authors reported that TCR beta sequences could predict HLA-A and HLA-B alleles. These predictions were accurate for most subjects in the first cohort. Overall, roughly 160 TCR beta chains were annotated as cytomegalovirus-associated.

The PCR was carried out with 60 Vbeta primers and 13 Jbeta primers. Using immunoSEQ multiplex PCR, the repertoire was profiled, and TCRdb retains in-frame clones only, with some absent. Of 100,000 to 150,000 clones in the sample, around 72% were seen once. This rearrangement joins TRBV6-5 to TRBJ2-5; D is perhaps TRBD1 (6 bases). The sequenced sample consisted of PBMCs. This TCR derives from a man aged 25-40 years in good health and CMV-seronegative. CDR3 nucleotide sequence: TGTGCCAGCAGTGAATGGGGCGGTCTACAGGGCCAGTACTTC. This codes for CASSEWGGLQGQYF.